Each of the 18 T cell receptor beta chains below was sequenced from the same sample in a study of siplizumab effects on memory and regulatory T cells. Sequencing was performed with immunoSEQ multiplex PCR; in TCRdb, only in-frame clones are kept and a portion is missing. There are 55,000 to 70,000 clones in the sample; approximately 95% occur only once, and 38% lies in the top ten. The sample comprised CD8+ T cells sorted from blood. Receptors originate from a human donor in good health.

The CDR3 sequence is CASSKGDRVYQPQHF. The CDR3 nucleotides are TGTGCCAGTAGTAAGGGGGACAGGGTGTATCAGCCCCAGCATTTT. This chain uses TRBV19 with TRBJ1-5, with TRBD1 identical over 9 bases. The CDR3 loop spans 15 amino acids. J was trimmed by 5 bases and V by 4 bases; bases with no gene match: 6. Germline V gene data show CDR1 as LNHDA and CDR2 as SQIVND (reference sequence). Drawing the rest from reference TRBV19 and TRBJ1-5, the complete variable domain is DGGITQSPKYLFRKEGQNVTLSCEQNLNHDAMYWYRQDPGQGLRLIYYSQIVNDFQKGDIAEGYSVSREKKESFPLTVTSAQKNPTAFYLCASSKGDRVYQPQHFGDGTRLSIL.

The chain is built from TRBV11-3 and TRBJ1-6, with 9 bases matching TRBD1. The trim removed 5 bases at V and 10 bases at J, leaving 9 bases unmatched. Germline loops: CDR1 SGHNT, CDR2 YENEEA. The CDR3 totals 15 residues. Here the CDR3 DNA reads TGTGCCAGCAGCCCGCGACAGGGGGAGGGATCACCCCTCCACTTT. Translating it yields CASSPRQGEGSPLHF. Full variable domain (missing parts from reference TRBV11-3 and TRBJ1-6): EAGVVQSPRYKIIEKKQPVAFWCNPISGHNTLYWYLQNLGQGPELLIRYENEEAVDDSQLPKDRFSAERLKGVDSTLKIQPAELGDSAVYLCASSPRQGEGSPLHFGNGTRLTVT.

The chain couples TRBV14 to TRBJ2-7, with D maybe TRBD2 (5 bases). The V gene's germline CDR1 is SGHDN and CDR2 FVKESK. The CDR3 spans 13 residues. The V end was cut by 3 bases, the J end by 5 bases, with 11 bases between. The CDR3 is CASSQAVGDEQYF. Here the CDR3 DNA reads TGTGCCAGCAGCCAGGCGGTCGGGGACGAGCAGTACTTC.

This clone was picked up one time. The chain joins TRBV10-2 to TRBJ1-4; a possible D gene is TRBD1 (6 bases). The CDR3 loop spans 14 amino acids. The V end was cut by 4 bases, the J end by 5 bases, with 11 bases between. Germline assignment: CDR1 WSHSY and CDR2 SAAADI. The CDR3 DNA sequence: TGCGCCAGCAGTGGGACAGCGGTGAATGAAAAACTGTTTTTT. Its translation is CASSGTAVNEKLFF.

The chain joins TRBV19 to TRBJ2-1; 7 bases are shared with TRBD2. V dropped 7 bases and J dropped 7; count of bases not matched to a gene: 10. The CDR3 is made up of 14 amino acids. CDR1 is LNHDA and CDR2 is SQIVND in the germline V gene (reference sequence). CDR3 residues: CASTPGRGLNEQFF. The CDR3, as DNA: TGTGCCAGTACCCCTGGGAGGGGTCTGAATGAGCAGTTCTTC.

The J gene is TRBJ2-7, the V gene TRBV15, with 7 bases that match TRBD2. The CDR3 is 14 amino acids. Germline lookup yields CDR1 LNHNV and CDR2 YYDKDF (reference sequence). The V and J ends lost 5 bases and 5 bases, in that order; junction bases with no gene match: 9. For the CDR3, the DNA is TGTGCCACCAGCGAGGGGCGGGAGTCGGACGAGCAGTACTTC. It yields the protein CATSEGRESDEQYF.

This sequence joins TRBV7-3 and TRBJ1-2, with TRBD1 identical over 7 bases. From germline, CDR1 is SGHTA and CDR2 FQGTGA. J lost 4 bases, V lost 5 bases, and 13 bases had no gene match. CDR3 length equals 16 residues. The CDR3: CASSLGPDRALYGYTF. CDR3 bases: TGTGCCAGCAGCCTTGGCCCAGACAGGGCCCTCTATGGCTACACCTTC.

The genes are TRBV10-2 and TRBJ2-7; D is tentatively TRBD1 or TRBD2 (6 bases each). V gave up 6 bases and J gave up 7 bases, with 13 bases separating them. From germline, CDR1 is WSHSY and CDR2 SAAADI. This CDR3 contains 12 residues. CDR3 region: CASRVGAGEQYF. As DNA, the CDR3 is TGCGCCAGCAGGGTGGGGGCGGGGGAGCAGTACTTC.

This chain connects TRBV7-8 to TRBJ2-5, with D perhaps TRBD2 (5 bases). V was shortened by 8 bases and J by 0 bases, with 16 bases between the two germline ends. CDR1 and CDR2 (germline): SGHVS, FQNEAQ. The CDR3 runs 15 residues. CDR3 DNA sequence: TGTGCCAGCGTTTTTGAGGGCCACGACCAAGAGACCCAGTACTTC. Its protein product is CASVFEGHDQETQYF.

In its sample, this clone was seen once. The V call is TRBV5-6, the J call TRBJ2-3, with D uncertain. V gave up 2 bases and J gave up 1 base, with 11 bases separating them. The CDR3 consists of 15 residues. Germline values: CDR1 SGHDT, CDR2 YYEEEE. CDR3 sequence (DNA): TGTGCCAGCAGCTTTCAAGCCGTCCGCACAGATACGCAGTATTTT. It yields the protein CASSFQAVRTDTQYF.

The V and J genes are TRBV12-5 and TRBJ2-7, with unresolved D. This CDR3 has 14 residues. V gave up 4 bases and J gave up 1 base, with 11 bases separating them. The germline CDR1 and CDR2 sequences are LGHNT and FRNRAP. The CDR3, as DNA: TGTGCTAGTGGTTCGTCCTCAGCGTCCTACGAGCAGTACTTC. Residues: CASGSSSASYEQYF.

The chain combines TRBV11-3 with TRBJ2-7; D is unresolved. Trimming pared 5 bases from V and 5 bases from J, leaving 16 bases between. The CDR3 is made up of 14 amino acids. Germline-derived CDR1 and CDR2 are SGHNT and YENEEA. CDR3 nucleotides: TGTGCCAGCAGCCCGCGCACGGAACGTGACGAGCAGTACTTC. Translated: CASSPRTERDEQYF.

This clone was recorded only once. The V call is TRBV28, the J call TRBJ2-7, with D possibly matching TRBD1 (6 bases). CDR1 is MDHEN and CDR2 is SYDVKM in the germline V gene. CDR3 length: 13 residues. The V end lost 7 bases, the J end lost 1 base, and 11 bases lay between the germline ends. The chain's CDR3 is CASTPGESYEQYF. CDR3 nucleotide sequence: TGTGCCAGCACCCCAGGGGAATCCTACGAGCAGTACTTC.

This rearrangement joins TRBV27 to TRBJ2-3; 14 bases agree with TRBD2. The CDR3 loop spans 15 amino acids. Germline-derived CDR1 and CDR2 are MNHEY and SMNVEV (reference sequence). V shed 5 bases, J shed 5 bases, and the junction held 3 bases outside the gene matches. The CDR3 region is CASSDGLAGGDTQYF. DNA for the CDR3: TGTGCCAGCAGTGACGGACTAGCGGGAGGAGATACGCAGTATTTT.

This rearrangement joins TRBV7-3 to TRBJ2-7, with D tentatively TRBD2 (7 bases). Germline V CDR1 and CDR2: SGHTA, FQGTGA. The ends were cut back, 3 bases at V and 6 bases at J, with 9 bases in the middle. CDR3 length: 12 residues. CDR3 sequence: CASSLGGGEQYF. CDR3 nucleotides: TGTGCCAGCAGCTTGGGAGGGGGCGAGCAGTACTTC.

The chain couples TRBV13 to TRBJ2-7; D uncertain. The CDR3 has 14 amino acids. Germline CDR1 is PRHDT and CDR2 is FYEKMQ (reference sequence). V was shortened by 0 bases and J by 6 bases, with 12 bases between the two germline ends. This chain's CDR3 is CASSLGTGRREQYF. The DNA of the CDR3 is TGTGCCAGCAGCTTAGGTACCGGACGGCGCGAGCAGTACTTC.

This chain links TRBV4-2 with TRBJ2-7; TRBD2 matches 8 bases. The V gene's germline CDR1 is LGHNA and CDR2 YNFKEQ. The CDR3 loop spans 14 amino acids. With 1 base clipped from V and 3 bases from J, the junction kept 2 bases outside the gene matches. The CDR3 region is CASSQGSGDYEQYF. The CDR3 DNA reads TGTGCCAGCAGCCAAGGTAGCGGGGACTACGAGCAGTACTTC.

The chain couples TRBV6-5 to TRBJ1-2; maybe TRBD1 (5 bases). The germline gives CDR1 MNHEY, CDR2 SVGAGI. V gave up 3 bases and J gave up 3 bases, with 14 bases separating them. The CDR3 extends over 15 amino acids. The CDR3 here is CASSYSGTDYYGYTF. CDR3 nucleotides: TGTGCCAGCAGTTATTCCGGGACGGACTACTATGGCTACACCTTC.